Listed below are T cell receptor beta chains from one sample, sequenced in a study of blood T cell repertoires in COVID-19. Clones were read by immunoSEQ multiplex PCR, and TCRdb kept only the in-frame ones, dropping some. This table holds 250,000 to 300,000 clones, about nine tenths found once. Material: PBMCs or T cells enriched from blood (not recorded which). The origin of the receptors is a human donor in a cohort exposed to, infected with or recovered from COVID-19 (not recorded which). The donor label of this sample is uncertain. Each CDR3 is given without its conserved first and last residue.

>TRBV7-8|TRBJ1-1
ASSFGRGRGTEAF
>TRBV19|TRBJ2-7
ASSHPNREVGEQY
>TRBV19|TRBJ1-1
ASSMGTVNTEAF
>TRBV2|TRBJ2-3
ASRRDRGKTDTQY
>TRBV14|TRBJ2-2
ASSQDGLANVRTGELF
>TRBV9|TRBJ2-4
ASSVGPWGQGKNIQY
>TRBV11-1|TRBJ2-7
ASSAHGAGDEQY
>TRBV7-3|TRBJ2-3
ASSLAVAPTDTQY
>TRBV13|TRBJ1-1
ASSEDGRRGTEAF
>TRBV2|TRBJ1-2
ASSATGGLDYGYT
>TRBV2|TRBJ1-5
ASTDRGIQPQH
>TRBV10-3|TRBJ2-7
AIRGTSGSYEQY
>TRBV18|TRBJ2-3
ASSPQGVGGSSTDTQY
>TRBV29-1|TRBJ1-1
SVEIGRTGGTEAF
>TRBV29-1|TRBJ2-1
SVRTSGGWYNEQF
>TRBV5-8|TRBJ1-6
ASSLSRGLRNSPLH
>TRBV19|TRBJ1-5
ASSLQGNQPQH
>TRBV4-1|TRBJ1-1
ASSQDRWTVEAF
>TRBV19|TRBJ1-2
ASSWTGPYGYT
>TRBV18|TRBJ1-2
ASSPQGDYGYT
>TRBV13|TRBJ1-6
ASSLGKPPLH
>TRBV5-1|TRBJ2-5
ASRLAGSQETQY
>TRBV9|TRBJ2-2
ASSVGGSVTGELF
>TRBV19|TRBJ1-4
ASSTQGPSNEKLF
>TRBV5-6|TRBJ1-4
ASNDRALEEKLF
>TRBV6-2/TRBV6-3|TRBJ2-3
ASSYSKPRGNRDTQY
>TRBV15|TRBJ1-5
ATSRVGQGSQPQH
>TRBV5-1|TRBJ1-6
ASSFQGQENSPLH
>TRBV18|TRBJ1-1
ASSPRGEDTEAF
>TRBV11-2|TRBJ2-7
ASSDPTNGGLEQY
>TRBV5-1|TRBJ2-7
ASSERDSSYEQY
>TRBV20-1|TRBJ1-1
SLAGTEAF
>TRBV21-1|TRBJ1-1
ASSSSGGSTEAF
>TRBV29-1|TRBJ2-3
SVEHREFTDTQY
>TRBV5-6|TRBJ2-7
ASSSWTVSYEQY
>TRBV19|TRBJ1-5
ATERDRAGNQPQH
>TRBV5-8|TRBJ2-1
ASSLGTPYNEQF
>TRBV3-1/TRBV3-2|TRBJ1-1
ASSQGGPGGTEAF
>TRBV18|TRBJ1-3
ASSDLAGAISGNTIY
>TRBV7-9|TRBJ2-4
ASSLVGKIAKNIQY
>TRBV30|TRBJ2-4
AWGTGGSKNIQY
>TRBV11-2|TRBJ1-2
ASSSSTGGEGGYT
>TRBV12-3/TRBV12-4|TRBJ1-2
ATGQGDGYT
>TRBV6-5|TRBJ2-7
ASSLRDSATYEQY
>TRBV6-5|TRBJ1-1
ASSYSQENTEAF
>TRBV4-3|TRBJ2-3
ASSRGLAGGSGATDTQY
>TRBV10-3|TRBJ2-7
AISESKGGWNSYEQY
>TRBV29-1|TRBJ1-1
SVEGWASLNTEAF
>TRBV6-5|TRBJ1-1
ASRTYTGAIEAF
>TRBV24-1|TRBJ2-7
ATSDRHNHEQY
>TRBV27|TRBJ2-7
ASSPYNLQDEQY
>TRBV6-5|TRBJ1-1
ASTQGGWDTEAF
>TRBV5-1|TRBJ2-3
ASSLPSGGQDTQY
>TRBV19|TRBJ1-5
ASSGQGGNQPQH